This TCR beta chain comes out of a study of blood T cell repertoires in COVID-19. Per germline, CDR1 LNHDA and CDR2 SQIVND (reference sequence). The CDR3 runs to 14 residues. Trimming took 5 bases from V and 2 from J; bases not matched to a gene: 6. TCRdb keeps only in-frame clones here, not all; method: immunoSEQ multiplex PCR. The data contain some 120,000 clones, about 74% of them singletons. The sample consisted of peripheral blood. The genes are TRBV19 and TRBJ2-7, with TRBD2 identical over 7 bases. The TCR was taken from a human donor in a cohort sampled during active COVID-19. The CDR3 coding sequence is TGTGCCAGTAGTCCTCGACTAGCCCCCTACGAGCAGTACTTC. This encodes CASSPRLAPYEQYF. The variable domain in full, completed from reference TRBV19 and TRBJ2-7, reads DGGITQSPKYLFRKEGQNVTLSCEQNLNHDAMYWYRQDPGQGLRLIYYSQIVNDFQKGDIAEGYSVSREKKESFPLTVTSAQKNPTAFYLCASSPRLAPYEQYFGPGTRLTVT.